This T cell receptor (beta chain) is drawn from a study of blood T cell repertoires in COVID-19. Whole-study context: COVID-19 samples from acute and convalescent phases originated in the United States, Italy and Spain.

CDR3 length: 11 amino acids. Clones were sequenced by immunoSEQ multiplex PCR, and TCRdb holds only the in-frame ones, with some missing. The sample shows a few hundred thousand clones, 80% to 90% of them seen only once. The TCR comes from a man aged 35-49 years who had recovered from COVID-19. The sample comprised PBMCs or T cells enriched from blood (not recorded which). This chain uses TRBV21-1 with TRBJ2-7; the table names TRBD1, a call not compared with the DNA. TRBV21-1 is assigned pseudogene status. DNA of the CDR3: TGTGCCAGCAGCAAAACAGGACAGCAGTACTTC. Amino acid sequence: CASSKTGQQYF.